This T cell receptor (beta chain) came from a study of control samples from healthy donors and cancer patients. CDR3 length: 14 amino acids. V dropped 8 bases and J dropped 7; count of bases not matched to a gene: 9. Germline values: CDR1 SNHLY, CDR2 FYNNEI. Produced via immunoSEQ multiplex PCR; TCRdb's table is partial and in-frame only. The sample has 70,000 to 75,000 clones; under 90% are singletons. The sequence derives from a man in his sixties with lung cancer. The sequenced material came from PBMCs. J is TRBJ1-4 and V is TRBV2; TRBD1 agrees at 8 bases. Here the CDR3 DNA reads TGTGCCAGCCGGTGGACAGGGCCAAGTGAAAAACTGTTTTTT. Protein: CASRWTGPSEKLFF.